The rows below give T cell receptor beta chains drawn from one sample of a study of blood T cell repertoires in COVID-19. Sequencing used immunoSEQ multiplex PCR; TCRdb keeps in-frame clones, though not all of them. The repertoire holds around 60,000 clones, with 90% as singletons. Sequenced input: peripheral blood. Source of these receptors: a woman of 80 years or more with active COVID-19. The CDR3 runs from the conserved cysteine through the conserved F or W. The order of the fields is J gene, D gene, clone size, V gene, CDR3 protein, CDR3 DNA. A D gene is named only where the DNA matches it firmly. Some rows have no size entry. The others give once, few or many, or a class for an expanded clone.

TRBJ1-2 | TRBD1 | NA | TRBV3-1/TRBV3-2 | CASSRTGGQGGYTF | TGTGCCAGCAGCCGGACAGGGGGCCAAGGTGGCTACACCTTC
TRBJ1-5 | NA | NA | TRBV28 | CASRRYRAKNQPQHF | TGTGCCAGCCGCCGGTACAGGGCCAAAAATCAGCCCCAGCATTTT
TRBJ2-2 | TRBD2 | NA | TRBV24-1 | CATRRLGGVSTGELFF | TGTGCCACCAGAAGATTGGGGGGGGTCTCAACCGGGGAGCTGTTTTTT
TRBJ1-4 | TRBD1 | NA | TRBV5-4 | CASSPAGTGSATNEKLFF | TGTGCCAGCAGCCCGGCCGGGACAGGGAGCGCAACTAATGAAAAACTGTTTTTT
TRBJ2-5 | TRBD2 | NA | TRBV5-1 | CASSLSSGQETQYF | TGCGCCAGCAGCTTGTCTAGCGGCCAAGAGACCCAGTACTTC
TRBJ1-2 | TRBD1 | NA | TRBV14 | CASSPLTGGYGYTF | TGTGCCAGCAGCCCCTTGACAGGGGGGTATGGCTACACCTTC
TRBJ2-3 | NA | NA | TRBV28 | CASSRGQSFAPEYF | TGTGCCAGCAGCCGCGGACAGAGCTTCGCGCCGGAGTATTTT
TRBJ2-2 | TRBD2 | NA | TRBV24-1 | CATSDLQGGRTGELFF | TGTGCCACCAGTGATTTGCAGGGAGGGCGCACCGGGGAGCTGTTTTTT
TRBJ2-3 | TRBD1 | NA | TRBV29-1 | CSVVRGTAGTDTQYF | TGCAGCGTTGTCCGAGGGACAGCGGGCACAGATACGCAGTATTTT
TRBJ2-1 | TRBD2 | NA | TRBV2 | CASSERTSGYNEQFF | TGTGCCAGCTCCGAACGAACTAGCGGTTACAATGAGCAGTTCTTC
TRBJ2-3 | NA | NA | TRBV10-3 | CAIKLDSASTDTQYF | TGTGCCATCAAGCTGGACAGCGCTAGCACAGATACGCAGTATTTT
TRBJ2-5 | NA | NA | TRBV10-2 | CASSDASGRRNQETQYF | TGCGCCAGCAGTGATGCTTCAGGAAGACGTAACCAAGAGACCCAGTACTTC
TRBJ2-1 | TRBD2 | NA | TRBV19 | CASSLQRGADSSYNEQFF | TGTGCCAGTAGTCTCCAGCGGGGGGCCGATAGCTCCTACAATGAGCAGTTCTTC
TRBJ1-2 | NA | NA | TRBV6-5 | CASRAVSDYTF | TGTGCCAGCAGAGCTGTAAGTGACTACACCTTC
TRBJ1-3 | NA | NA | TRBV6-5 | CASSYSGQLAGNTIYF | TGTGCCAGCAGTTACTCGGGGCAGCTAGCTGGAAACACCATATATTTT
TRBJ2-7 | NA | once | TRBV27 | CASSGSGKISYEQYF | TGTGCCAGCAGTGGTAGCGGAAAGATCTCCTACGAGCAGTACTTC
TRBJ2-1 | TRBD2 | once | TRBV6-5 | CASSLSGSINEQFF | TGTGCCAGCAGTTTGAGCGGGAGTATTAATGAGCAGTTCTTC
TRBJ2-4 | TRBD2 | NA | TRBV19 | CASSLSGLASHIQYF | TGTGCCAGTAGCTTATCAGGACTAGCGAGTCACATTCAGTACTTC
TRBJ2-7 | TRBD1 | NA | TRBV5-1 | CASSEGTGDYEQYF | TGCGCCAGCAGCGAGGGGACAGGGGACTACGAGCAGTACTTC
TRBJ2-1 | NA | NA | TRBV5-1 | CASSLKGGNPNEQFF | TGCGCCAGCAGCTTGAAAGGGGGTAATCCCAATGAGCAGTTCTTC
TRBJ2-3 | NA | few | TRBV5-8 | CASSSLATPDTQYF | TGTGCCAGCAGCTCCCTCGCCACTCCGGATACGCAGTATTTT
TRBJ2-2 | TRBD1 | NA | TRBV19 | CASSRGSVRGGELFF | TGTGCCAGTAGCAGGGGGAGTGTCCGGGGCGGGGAGCTGTTTTTT
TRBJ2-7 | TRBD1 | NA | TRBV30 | CAWSTTGVNEQYF | TGTGCCTGGAGTACAACAGGGGTTAACGAGCAGTACTTC
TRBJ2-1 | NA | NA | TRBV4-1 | CASSQGAREQFF | TGCGCCAGCAGCCAAGGGGCTCGGGAGCAGTTCTTC
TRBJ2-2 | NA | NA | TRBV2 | CASGRAGYDTGELFF | TGTGCCAGCGGCCGCGCCGGGTACGACACCGGGGAGCTGTTTTTT
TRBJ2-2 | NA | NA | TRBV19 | CASSSGDGPNTGELFF | TGTGCCAGTAGTTCGGGGGACGGACCGAACACCGGGGAGCTGTTTTTT
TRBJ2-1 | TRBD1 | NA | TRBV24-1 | CATSDWTGQGYNEQFF | TGTGCCACCAGTGATTGGACGGGACAGGGCTACAATGAGCAGTTCTTC
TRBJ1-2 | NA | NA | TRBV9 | CASSVDWGRGYGYTF | TGTGCCAGCAGCGTAGACTGGGGGCGCGGCTATGGCTACACCTTC
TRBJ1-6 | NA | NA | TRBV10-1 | CASKARENSPLHF | TGCGCCAGCAAGGCGAGGGAAAATTCACCCCTCCACTTT
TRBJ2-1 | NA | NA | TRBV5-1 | CASSLGGEQFF | TGCGCCAGCAGCTTGGGAGGAGAGCAGTTCTTC
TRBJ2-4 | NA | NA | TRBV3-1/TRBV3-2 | CASSGPLAKNIQYF | TGTGCCAGCAGCGGCCCCTTAGCCAAAAACATTCAGTACTTC
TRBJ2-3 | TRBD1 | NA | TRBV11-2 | CASSSSGQGKGDTQYF | TGTGCCAGCAGCTCATCGGGACAGGGCAAAGGAGATACGCAGTATTTT
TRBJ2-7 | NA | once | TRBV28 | CASSSPWRNYYEQYF | TGTGCCAGCAGTTCCCCGTGGAGAAACTACTACGAGCAGTACTTC
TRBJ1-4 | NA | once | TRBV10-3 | CAISESSPQVEKLFF | TGTGCCATCAGTGAGTCGTCTCCCCAGGTTGAAAAACTGTTTTTT
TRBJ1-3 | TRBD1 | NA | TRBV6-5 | CASSYSGTGDGNTIYF | TGTGCCAGCAGTTACTCCGGGACAGGGGACGGAAACACCATATATTTT
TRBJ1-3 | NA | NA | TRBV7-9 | CASSLEGATIYF | TGTGCCAGCAGCTTAGAGGGAGCCACCATATATTTT
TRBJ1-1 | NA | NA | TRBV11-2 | CASSPGRHRMNTEAFF | TGTGCCAGCAGCCCTGGGAGACATCGAATGAACACTGAAGCTTTCTTT
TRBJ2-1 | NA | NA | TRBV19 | CASSSIERVGNEQFF | TGTGCCAGTAGTTCAATAGAGAGGGTCGGCAATGAGCAGTTCTTC
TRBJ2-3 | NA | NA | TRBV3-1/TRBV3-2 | CASSQETTDTQYF | TGTGCCAGCAGCCAGGAGACCACAGATACGCAGTATTTT
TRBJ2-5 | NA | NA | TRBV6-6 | CASSPPGLSRSGRETQYF | TGTGCCAGCAGTCCCCCCGGCTTATCTAGGTCGGGTCGCGAGACCCAGTACTTC
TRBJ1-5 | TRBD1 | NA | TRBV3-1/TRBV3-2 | CASSQRDSGSNQPQHF | TGTGCCAGCAGCCAGAGGGACAGCGGTAGCAATCAGCCCCAGCATTTT
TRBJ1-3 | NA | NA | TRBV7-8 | CASSPNWSSGNTIYF | TGTGCCAGCAGCCCCAACTGGAGCTCTGGAAACACCATATATTTT
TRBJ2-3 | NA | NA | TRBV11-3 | CASSLAAATDTQYF | TGTGCCAGCAGCCTAGCCGCGGCGACAGATACGCAGTATTTT
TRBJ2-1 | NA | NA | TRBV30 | CAWDPSSWNEQFF | TGTGCCTGGGACCCTTCTAGTTGGAATGAGCAGTTCTTC
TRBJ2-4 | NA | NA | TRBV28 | CASSLRQIAKNIQYF | TGTGCCAGCAGTTTGAGACAGATAGCCAAAAACATTCAGTACTTC
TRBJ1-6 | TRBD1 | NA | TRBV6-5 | CASSWTGGDSPLHF | TGTGCCAGCAGTTGGACAGGGGGCGATTCACCCCTCCACTTT
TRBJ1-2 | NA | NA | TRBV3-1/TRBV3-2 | CASSQGTEANYGYTF | TGTGCCAGCAGCCAAGGGACAGAGGCTAACTATGGCTACACCTTC